These T cell receptor beta chains were read from a single sample in a study of T cell repertoires in cytomegalovirus infection. MiXCR, run by TCRdb on the reads, gives a single entry per CDR3 protein. The table shows approximately 150,000 distinct CDR3 sequences, with 6.5% occurring only once. Specimen: PBMCs. These receptors all stem from a human donor in good health (CMV status not recorded). Some clones in this sample may be carry-over from other donors' samples. Both conserved end residues are part of each CDR3. D genes are given only for firm matches. Size values are once, few and many counts, or a class for expanded clones, and some rows have none.

v_gene: TRBV18; d_gene: -; j_gene: TRBJ2-7; abundance: -; CDR3aa: CASSPRQDGYEQYF; CDR3nt: TGTGCCAGCTCACCACGTCAGGACGGCTACGAGCAGTACTTC
v_gene: TRBV11-2; d_gene: -; j_gene: TRBJ2-5; abundance: many; CDR3aa: CASSFTPAQETQYF; CDR3nt: TGTGCCAGCAGCTTTACACCTGCCCAAGAGACCCAGTACTTC
v_gene: TRBV28; d_gene: -; j_gene: TRBJ2-1; abundance: many; CDR3aa: CASSLLGGNPNNEQFF; CDR3nt: TGTGCCAGCAGTTTATTAGGCGGGAACCCCAACAATGAGCAGTTCTTC
v_gene: TRBV29-1; d_gene: TRBD2; j_gene: TRBJ2-4; abundance: -; CDR3aa: CSVNGLAGGNIQYF; CDR3nt: TGCAGCGTCAACGGACTAGCGGGGGGGAACATTCAGTACTTC
v_gene: TRBV28; d_gene: -; j_gene: TRBJ1-5; abundance: many; CDR3aa: CASKELDSNQPQHF; CDR3nt: TGTGCCAGCAAGGAACTAGATAGCAATCAGCCCCAGCATTTT
v_gene: TRBV7-2; d_gene: -; j_gene: TRBJ1-3; abundance: many; CDR3aa: CASSPPGNTIYF; CDR3nt: TGTGCCAGCAGCCCACCCGGAAACACCATATATTTT
v_gene: TRBV12-3/TRBV12-4; d_gene: -; j_gene: TRBJ1-2; abundance: many; CDR3aa: CASSLDGTNYGYTF; CDR3nt: TGTGCCAGCAGTTTGGACGGCACTAACTATGGCTACACCTTC
v_gene: TRBV29-1; d_gene: -; j_gene: TRBJ2-3; abundance: many; CDR3aa: CSVESVDTQYF; CDR3nt: TGCAGCGTTGAGAGTGTAGATACGCAGTATTTT
v_gene: TRBV27; d_gene: -; j_gene: TRBJ2-3; abundance: -; CDR3aa: CASSLRRLGTDTQYF; CDR3nt: TGTGCCAGCAGTTTGAGACGGTTAGGAACAGATACGCAGTATTTT
v_gene: TRBV7-2; d_gene: -; j_gene: TRBJ2-2; abundance: many; CDR3aa: CASTRLAQGNTGELFF; CDR3nt: TGTGCCAGCACCCGGCTAGCACAGGGGAACACCGGGGAGCTGTTTTTT
v_gene: TRBV7-3; d_gene: -; j_gene: TRBJ2-5; abundance: many; CDR3aa: CASSGTGFGETQYF; CDR3nt: TGTGCCAGCAGCGGAACAGGGTTTGGAGAGACCCAGTACTTC
v_gene: TRBV15; d_gene: -; j_gene: TRBJ1-2; abundance: few; CDR3aa: CATSGGRGLGGYTF; CDR3nt: TGTGCCACCAGCGGGGGTAGGGGACTGGGTGGCTACACCTTC
v_gene: TRBV5-1; d_gene: -; j_gene: TRBJ2-1; abundance: many; CDR3aa: CASSLGGTSYNEQFF; CDR3nt: TGCGCCAGCAGCTTGGGGGGGACCTCCTACAATGAGCAGTTCTTC
v_gene: TRBV20-1; d_gene: -; j_gene: TRBJ1-6; abundance: few; CDR3aa: CSARDPRSSPLHF; CDR3nt: TGCAGTGCTAGAGATCCGCGGAGTTCACCCCTCCACTTT
v_gene: TRBV6-4; d_gene: -; j_gene: TRBJ1-2; abundance: -; CDR3aa: CASSPDSGASGGYTF; CDR3nt: TGTGCCAGCAGCCCAGACAGCGGGGCCTCGGGTGGCTACACCTTC
v_gene: TRBV7-2; d_gene: -; j_gene: TRBJ1-1; abundance: many; CDR3aa: CASSRPLQGMGRIEAFF; CDR3nt: TGTGCCAGCAGCCGACCCCTACAGGGAATGGGCCGAATTGAAGCTTTCTTT